The clone carrying this T cell receptor beta chain appeared a single time. The source of the sample is a study of OX40 agonist ivuxolimab in advanced cancers. Profiling relied on immunoSEQ multiplex PCR, and the TCRdb table lists in-frame clones only, not all of them. Here the sample spans almost 70,000 clones, roughly 89% being singletons. This CDR3 comprises 16 residues. The germline gives CDR1 SEHNR, CDR2 FQNEAQ (reference sequence). The V gene end was trimmed by 3 bases and the J gene end by 2 bases; junction bases not matched to a gene: 7. The input for sequencing was CD4+ or CD8+ T cells sorted from blood, taken in a trial of the OX40 agonist ivuxolimab. V and J are TRBV7-9 and TRBJ2-5; 9 bases are shared with TRBD2. This sequence was found in an adult with an advanced solid tumor such as melanoma, head and neck, liver or kidney cancer. This chain's CDR3 is CASSLLPGLAQETQYF. The CDR3 nucleotides read TGTGCCAGCAGCTTGCTTCCGGGACTAGCTCAAGAGACCCAGTACTTC.